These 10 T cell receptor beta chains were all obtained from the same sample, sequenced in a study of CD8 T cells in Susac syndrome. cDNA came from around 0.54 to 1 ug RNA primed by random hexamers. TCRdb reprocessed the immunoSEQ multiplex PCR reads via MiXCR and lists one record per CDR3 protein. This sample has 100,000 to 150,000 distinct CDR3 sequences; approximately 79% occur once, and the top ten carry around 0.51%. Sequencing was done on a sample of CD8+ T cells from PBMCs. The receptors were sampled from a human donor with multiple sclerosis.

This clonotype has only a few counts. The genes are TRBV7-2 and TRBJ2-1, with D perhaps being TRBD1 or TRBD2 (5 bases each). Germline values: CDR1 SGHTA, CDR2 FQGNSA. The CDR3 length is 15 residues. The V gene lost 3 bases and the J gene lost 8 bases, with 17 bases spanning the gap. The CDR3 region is CASSLGRVGGDEQFF. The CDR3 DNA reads TGTGCCAGCAGCTTGGGGCGGGTGGGTGGCGATGAGCAGTTCTTC.

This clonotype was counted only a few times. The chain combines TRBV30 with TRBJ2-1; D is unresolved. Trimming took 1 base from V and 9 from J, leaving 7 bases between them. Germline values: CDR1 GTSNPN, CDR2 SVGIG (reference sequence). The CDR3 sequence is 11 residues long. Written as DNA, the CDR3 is TGTGCCTGGAGTGCGGGCACTGAGCAGTTCTTC. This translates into CAWSAGTEQFF.

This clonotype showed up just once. The CDR3 DNA sequence: TGTGCCAGCAGCCAAGAAGCTGCCCCTTGGCGGGTAAGAACATCACCCCTCCACTTT. Amino acids: CASSQEAAPWRVRTSPLHF. V usage is TRBV3-1 and J usage is TRBJ1-6; unclear D gene. Germline V gene lookup returns CDR1 LGHDT and CDR2 YNNKEL (reference sequence). V was cut by 0 bases and J by 10 bases, with 25 bases left in between. The length of the CDR3 is 19 residues.

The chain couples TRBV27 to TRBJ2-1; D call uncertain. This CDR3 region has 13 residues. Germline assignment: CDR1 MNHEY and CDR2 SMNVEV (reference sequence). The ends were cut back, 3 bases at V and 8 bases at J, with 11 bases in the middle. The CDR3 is CASSFHPAYEQFF. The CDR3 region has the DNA TGTGCCAGCAGTTTCCATCCGGCGTATGAGCAGTTCTTC.

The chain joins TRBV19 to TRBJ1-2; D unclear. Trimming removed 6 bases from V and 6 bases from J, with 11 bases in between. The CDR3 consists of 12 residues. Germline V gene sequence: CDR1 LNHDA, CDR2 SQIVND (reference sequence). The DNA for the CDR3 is TGTGCCAGTAGGGAGGGATTGGATGGCTACACCTTC. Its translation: CASREGLDGYTF.

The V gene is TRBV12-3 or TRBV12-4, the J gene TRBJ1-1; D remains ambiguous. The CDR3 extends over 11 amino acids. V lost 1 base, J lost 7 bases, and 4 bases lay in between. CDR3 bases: TGTGCCAGCAGTTTAGTTGTTGAAGCTTTCTTT. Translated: CASSLVVEAFF.

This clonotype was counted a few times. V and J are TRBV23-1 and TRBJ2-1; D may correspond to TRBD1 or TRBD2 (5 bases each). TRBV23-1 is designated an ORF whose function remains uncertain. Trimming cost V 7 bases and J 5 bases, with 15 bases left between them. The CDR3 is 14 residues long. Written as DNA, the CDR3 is TGCGCCAGCAACACCGGGACGGTTGACAATGAGCAGTTCTTC. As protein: CASNTGTVDNEQFF.

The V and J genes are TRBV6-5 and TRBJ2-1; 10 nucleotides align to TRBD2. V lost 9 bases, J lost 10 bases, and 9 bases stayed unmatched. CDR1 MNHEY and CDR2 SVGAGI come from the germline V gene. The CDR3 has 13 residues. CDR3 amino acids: CASSSGRLDEQFF. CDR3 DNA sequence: TGTGCCAGTTCTAGCGGGAGACTTGACGAGCAGTTCTTC.

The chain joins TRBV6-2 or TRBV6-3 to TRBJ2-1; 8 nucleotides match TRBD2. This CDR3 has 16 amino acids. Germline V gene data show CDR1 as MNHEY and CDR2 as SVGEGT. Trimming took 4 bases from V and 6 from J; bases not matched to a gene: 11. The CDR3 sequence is CASSSGTSGLFNEQFF. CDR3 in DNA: TGTGCCAGCAGTTCGGGTACTAGCGGACTTTTCAATGAGCAGTTCTTC.

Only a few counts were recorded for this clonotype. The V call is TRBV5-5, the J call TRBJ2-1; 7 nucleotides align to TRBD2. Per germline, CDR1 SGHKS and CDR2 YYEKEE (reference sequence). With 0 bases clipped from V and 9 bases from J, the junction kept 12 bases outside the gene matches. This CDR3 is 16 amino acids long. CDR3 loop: CASSLEVGGSTTEQFF. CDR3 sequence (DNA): TGTGCCAGCAGCTTGGAAGTTGGCGGGAGTACTACTGAGCAGTTCTTC.